One sample yielded the 30 T cell receptor beta chains listed below, sequenced in a study of regulatory T cells in long-lasting Graves disease. According to the study, TCR beta libraries were built with iRepertoire HTBI primers and CDR3-region Arm-PCR. One entry per CDR3 protein results from TCRdb running MiXCR on the multiplex PCR reads. The sample has 440,000 or so distinct CDR3 sequences, about 15% seen once; the top ten hold 16%. Time point denoted: newly diagnosed GD, antithyroid drugs for less than 3 months. Generation of the TCR library employed RNA extracted from PBMCs. The same data also went into a second study, on T cells in Graves' hyperthyroidism and ophthalmopathy.

This specimen was peripheral blood mononuclear cells (PBMCs), taken at new diagnosis, from a patient treated with antithyroid drugs. The receptors come from a woman aged 25 to 39 with Graves disease.

This clonotype turned up a few times. The V gene is TRBV6-2 or TRBV6-3, the J gene TRBJ1-2; no clear D. The CDR3 consists of 14 residues. CDR1 MNHEY and CDR2 SVGEGT come from the germline V gene. Trimming removed 5 bases from V and 8 bases from J, with 18 bases in between. This CDR3 reads CASSRPLEGGGYTF. The CDR3 DNA reads as TGTGCCAGCAGTCGGCCACTGGAGGGAGGAGGCTACACCTTC.

The chain is built from TRBV19 and TRBJ1-2; tentative D call: TRBD1 (6 bases). CDR3 length: 14 residues. The germline V gene encodes CDR1 LNHDA and CDR2 SQIVND (reference sequence). Trimming removed 2 bases at V and 4 bases at J, with 11 bases between. CDR3 protein: CASSIRTESYGYTF. In nucleotides, the CDR3 is TGTGCCAGTAGTATACGGACAGAAAGCTATGGCTACACCTTC. Looking up the rest from reference TRBV19 and TRBJ1-2 gives the full variable domain: DGGITQSPKYLFRKEGQNVTLSCEQNLNHDAMYWYRQDPGQGLRLIYYSQIVNDFQKGDIAEGYSVSREKKESFPLTVTSAQKNPTAFYLCASSIRTESYGYTFGSGTRLTVV.

This clonotype was seen many times. This rearrangement joins TRBV6-9 to TRBJ1-1; D is unclear. Trimming shortened V by 3 bases and J by 3 bases, and 11 bases separated the two germline ends. Germline V gives CDR1 MNHGY, CDR2 SVAAGI. The CDR3 is made up of 14 amino acids. The CDR3: CASSYLGVDTEAFF. The CDR3 coding sequence is TGTGCCAGCAGTTACTTGGGAGTGGACACTGAAGCTTTCTTT.

At least ten counts were recorded for this clonotype. The chain couples TRBV27 to TRBJ1-2; D unclear. V lost 5 bases and J lost 5, with 12 bases in between. Per germline, CDR1 MNHEY and CDR2 SMNVEV (reference sequence). The CDR3 is 13 amino acids. The CDR3 DNA follows: TGTGCCAGCAGTCCCTGGCAGGAATATGGCTACACCTTC. This translates into CASSPWQEYGYTF.

This chain connects TRBV15 to TRBJ1-5; no reliable D call. CDR1 and CDR2 (germline): LNHNV, YYDKDF (reference sequence). V lost 8 bases to trimming and J lost 4 bases, with 15 bases between them. The CDR3 sequence is 14 residues long. The CDR3 DNA reads TGTGCCACCCTTTCCCCGGGCTATAATCAGCCCCAGCATTTT. As protein: CATLSPGYNQPQHF.

Remarks on this clonotype: One end of the junction fails to match germline, which may point to a read error. The rearrangement links TRBV12-3 or TRBV12-4 to TRBJ2-2; D not certain. This CDR3 spans 15 amino acids. CDR3 in DNA: TGTGCCAGCAGCGTAGCCCCGACGGGCACCGAGGAGCTGTTTTTT. The encoded protein is CASSVAPTGTEELFF.

This clonotype was seen repeatedly, ten times or more. V is TRBV2 and J is TRBJ2-7, with D perhaps TRBD2 (5 bases). The germline gives CDR1 SNHLY, CDR2 FYNNEI. V lost 1 base to trimming and J lost 1 base, with 11 bases between them. There are 15 residues in the CDR3. CDR3 region: CASSEESGYSYEQYF. Written as DNA, the CDR3 is TGTGCCAGCAGTGAAGAATCGGGATATTCCTACGAGCAGTACTTC.

Comments on this clonotype: Being one base from a much bigger clone, this may be a read error. The rearrangement joins TRBV28 to TRBJ2-7; 11 bases match TRBD1. CDR3 size: 15 residues. CDR1 is MDHEN, CDR2 SYDVKM, per germline. J gave up 7 bases and V 6 bases, and 11 bases lay outside the gene matches. As DNA, the CDR3 is TGTGCCAGCAGGTCCGGGACAGGGGGGCACAATGAGCAGTACTTC. Protein sequence: CASRSGTGGHNEQYF.

This clonotype was seen at least ten times. The chain recombines TRBV3-1 with TRBJ2-4; 10 positions agree with TRBD2. The CDR3 contains 16 residues. CDR1 is LGHDT, CDR2 YNNKEL, per germline (reference sequence). Losses at the gene ends were 4 bases for V and 0 bases for J; bases not matched to a gene: 3. The CDR3 here is CASSLLAGLAKNIQYF. DNA of the CDR3: TGTGCCAGCAGCCTACTAGCGGGGCTAGCCAAAAACATTCAGTACTTC.

This clonotype was picked up many times. This sequence joins TRBV27 and TRBJ2-7; 9 bases match TRBD1. The CDR3 contains 14 residues. Trimming took 6 bases from V and 5 from J; bases not matched to a gene: 8. Germline loops: CDR1 MNHEY, CDR2 SMNVEV (reference sequence). This CDR3 is CASSPGTGRNEQYF. The DNA of the CDR3 is TGTGCCAGCAGCCCCGGGACAGGGAGGAACGAGCAGTACTTC.

At least ten counts were recorded for this clonotype. The chain couples TRBV7-3 to TRBJ2-3, with D tentatively TRBD2 (6 bases). Germline CDR1 is SGHTA and CDR2 is FQGTGA. The V end lost 5 bases, the J end lost 4 bases, and 10 bases lay between the germline ends. This CDR3 comprises 13 residues. CDR3 region: CASSDGGADTQYF. CDR3 in DNA: TGTGCCAGCAGCGACGGCGGGGCAGATACGCAGTATTTT.

The chain recombines TRBV19 with TRBJ1-1, with D hard to call. CDR3 length: 13 amino acids. The V end lost 2 bases, the J end lost 1 base, and 5 bases lay between the germline ends. Germline V gene sequence: CDR1 LNHDA, CDR2 SQIVND (reference sequence). Written as DNA, the CDR3 is TGTGCCAGTAGTATATTTCCGAACACTGAAGCTTTCTTT. This encodes CASSIFPNTEAFF.

This clonotype was observed at least ten times. The chain employs TRBV12-3 or TRBV12-4 and TRBJ2-7; 8 bases are a match to TRBD2. The CDR3 has 14 amino acids. The V and J ends lost 6 bases and 4 bases, in that order; junction bases with no gene match: 8. The CDR3 DNA reads as TGTGCCAGCAGCGAGAGCGGGAGAAATTACGAGCAGTACTTC. Translation: CASSESGRNYEQYF.

This clonotype has just a few counts. A much larger clone lies a single base off, so this may be a read error. This chain links TRBV11-2 with TRBJ2-1; D is ambiguous. Germline CDR1 and CDR2: SGHAT and FQNNGV. Trimming took 2 bases from V and 10 from J, leaving 15 bases between them. The CDR3 covers 14 residues. This CDR3 is CASSLPPLHYEQFF. CDR3 nucleotides: TGTGCCAGCAGCTTACCACCACTACACTACGAGCAGTTCTTC.

V and J are TRBV20-1 and TRBJ2-4, with 11 bases fitting TRBD1. Germline assignment: CDR1 DFQATT and CDR2 SNEGSKA (reference sequence). V lost 0 bases to trimming and J lost 3 bases; unmatched junction nucleotides: 4. This CDR3 is 16 amino acids long. This CDR3 is CSARDRTGGGKNIQYF. CDR3 DNA: TGCAGTGCTAGAGATCGGACAGGGGGCGGCAAAAACATTCAGTACTTC.

This clonotype was seen only a few times. CDR3 coding DNA: TGTGCCAGTAGTACACCCCTAGCGGGAACTTTCAATGAGCAGTTCTTC. Translation: CASSTPLAGTFNEQFF. The chain uses TRBV19 and TRBJ2-1, with TRBD2 matching over 9 bases. With 4 bases clipped from V and 6 bases from J, the junction kept 10 bases outside the gene matches. This CDR3 region has 16 residues. CDR1 and CDR2 from the germline V gene are LNHDA and SQIVND (reference sequence).

This clonotype came up many times. The chain couples TRBV3-1 to TRBJ2-7; the match to TRBD2 covers 7 bases. The length of the CDR3 is 15 residues. Germline CDR1 and CDR2: LGHDT and YNNKEL (reference sequence). After removal of 1 base from V and 8 bases from J, the junction contained 11 bases not matched to a gene. CDR3 coding DNA: TGTGCCAGCAGCCAAGTGGCCGCGGGAGCCACACAGCAGTACTTC. It translates to CASSQVAAGATQQYF.

A few counts support this clonotype. CDR3 sequence reads: CATSDPPATSGSNIYNEQFF. The DNA for the CDR3 is TGTGCCACCAGTGACCCCCCGGCTACTAGCGGGAGTAATATTTACAATGAGCAGTTCTTC. The chain joins TRBV24-1 to TRBJ2-1; 11 bases fit TRBD2. Unmatched junction bases numbered 17, after V lost 4 bases and J lost 4 bases. Germline CDR1 is KGHDR and CDR2 is SFDVKD. The CDR3 loop spans 20 amino acids.

The table lists this clonotype with a few counts. The chain is built from TRBV19 and TRBJ2-1; 14 nucleotides line up with TRBD2. CDR1 is LNHDA and CDR2 is SQIVND in the germline V gene (reference sequence). V trimming: 1 base; J trimming: 12 bases; junction bases outside the gene matches: 5. This CDR3 region has 15 residues. For the CDR3, the DNA is TGTGCCAGTAGTATAGGACTAGCGGGAGGGTTAGGGCAGTTCTTC. Translating gives CASSIGLAGGLGQFF.

This clonotype was found many times. The V gene is TRBV20-1, the J gene TRBJ2-1; a weak D match, TRBD2 (5 bases). V was trimmed by 5 bases and J by 7 bases, leaving 18 bases between them. The germline CDR1 and CDR2 sequences are DFQATT and SNEGSKA (reference sequence). The CDR3 consists of 14 residues. CDR3 coding DNA: TGCAGTGCTTTCGGTCCTAGCATGGGGAATGAGCAGTTCTTC. Translation: CSAFGPSMGNEQFF.

This clonotype came up a few times. The genes are TRBV5-1 and TRBJ2-1; D call uncertain. Trimming stripped 6 bases from V and 9 bases from J, with 10 bases between. The CDR3 covers 11 residues. Germline assignment: CDR1 SGHRS and CDR2 YFSETQ. CDR3 protein: CASISLTEQFF. The CDR3, as DNA: TGCGCCAGCATCTCTTTAACTGAGCAGTTCTTC. Drawing the rest from reference TRBV5-1 and TRBJ2-1, the complete variable domain is KAGVTQTPRYLIKTRGQQVTLSCSPISGHRSVSWYQQTPGQGLQFLFEYFSETQRNKGNFPGRFSGRQFSNSRSEMNVSTLELGDSALYLCASISLTEQFFGPGTRLTVL.

This clonotype was counted many times. The chain's CDR3 is CASSYSAGGPYEQFF. The CDR3 DNA reads TGTGCCAGCAGTTACTCAGCGGGAGGGCCCTATGAGCAGTTCTTC. The V and J genes are TRBV6-2 or TRBV6-3 and TRBJ2-1; the match to TRBD2 covers 10 bases. The germline V gene encodes CDR1 MNHEY and CDR2 SVGEGT. This CDR3 contains 15 residues. After removal of 0 bases from V and 8 bases from J, the junction contained 4 bases not matched to a gene.

With regard to this clonotype: This may arise from a read error, as a much more abundant clone is one base away. This sequence joins TRBV3-1 and TRBJ2-3; D possibly uses TRBD1 or TRBD2 (6 bases each). The J call may be mistaken, given a closer DNA end match to TRBJ2-5. Germline CDR1 and CDR2: LGHDT and YNNKEL (reference sequence). This CDR3 has 15 residues. CDR3: CASSQLALRGEAQYF. CDR3 bases: TGTGCCAGCAGCCAACTAGCCCTGAGGGGGGAGGCCCAGTACTTC.

V usage is TRBV27 and J usage is TRBJ2-7; D gene uncertain. V lost 1 base, J lost 7 bases, and 17 bases lay in between. CDR1 is MNHEY and CDR2 is SMNVEV in the germline V gene (reference sequence). CDR3 length equals 15 residues. The CDR3 region has the DNA TGTGCCAGCAGTTTATATCCGGCCGCCTTAGTGGAGCAGTACTTC. Translation gives CASSLYPAALVEQYF.

This clonotype was seen only a few times. The chain is built from TRBV5-5 and TRBJ2-6; possibly TRBD1 or TRBD2 for D (5 bases each). The CDR3 runs to 20 residues. V dropped 1 base and J dropped 2 bases, with 22 bases sitting between them. Germline V gene sequence: CDR1 SGHKS, CDR2 YYEKEE (reference sequence). Here the CDR3 DNA reads TGTGCCAGCAGCTTGTTAGCCGGGACGCCGGATTTTGCTGGGGCCAACGTCCTGACTTTC. It translates to CASSLLAGTPDFAGANVLTF.

This clonotype has ten or more counts. The rearrangement links TRBV27 to TRBJ1-1, with TRBD1 matching 8 bases. The V and J ends lost 5 bases and 0 bases, in that order; junction bases with no gene match: 14. This CDR3 has 18 residues. Germline V CDR1 and CDR2: MNHEY, SMNVEV (reference sequence). The CDR3 is CASSPVYRTGSMNTEAFF. For the CDR3, the DNA is TGTGCCAGCAGTCCAGTGTATAGGACAGGGAGTATGAACACTGAAGCTTTCTTT.

This clonotype was detected many times. The gene calls are TRBV13 and TRBJ2-7; no clear D. Germline loops: CDR1 PRHDT, CDR2 FYEKMQ (reference sequence). The CDR3 runs to 11 residues. Deletions cut 5 bases from V and 6 bases from J, with 8 bases between. This CDR3 is CASSARAEQYF. CDR3 DNA: TGTGCCAGCAGCGCCCGAGCCGAGCAGTACTTC.

J is TRBJ2-3 and V is TRBV6-2 or TRBV6-3; maybe TRBD1 (7 bases). The CDR3 contains 15 residues. Germline V CDR1 and CDR2: MNHEY, SVGEGT. Deletions cut 4 bases from V and 2 bases from J, with 13 bases between. The CDR3 DNA is TGTGCCAGCAGTTCCAGGGGGGCGCCCACAGATACGCAGTATTTT. Its translation: CASSSRGAPTDTQYF.

This clonotype occurred many times. The rearrangement links TRBV5-1 to TRBJ1-1; 7 bases are shared with TRBD1. V lost 1 base to trimming and J lost 4 bases; unmatched junction nucleotides: 10. Germline loops: CDR1 SGHRS, CDR2 YFSETQ. The CDR3 contains 16 residues. Written as DNA, the CDR3 is TGCGCCAGCAGCTTGTCATCTACAGGGGTGGCCACTGAAGCTTTCTTT. Translation gives CASSLSSTGVATEAFF. Together with reference TRBV5-1 and TRBJ1-1, the CDR3 gives the full variable domain: KAGVTQTPRYLIKTRGQQVTLSCSPISGHRSVSWYQQTPGQGLQFLFEYFSETQRNKGNFPGRFSGRQFSNSRSEMNVSTLELGDSALYLCASSLSSTGVATEAFFGQGTRLTVV.

The chain employs TRBV15 and TRBJ2-3, with 14 nucleotides matching TRBD2. With V trimmed by 3 bases and J by 3 bases, 8 bases remained unmatched. CDR3 length equals 18 residues. The germline CDR1 and CDR2 sequences are LNHNV and YYDKDF (reference sequence). In DNA, the CDR3 is TGTGCCACCAGCAGGAGGGGACTAGCGGGAGAAAAGACAGATACGCAGTATTTT. This sequence encodes CATSRRGLAGEKTDTQYF.